A single sample is the source of the 32 T cell receptor beta chains below, sequenced in a study of blood T cell repertoires in COVID-19. The protocol was immunoSEQ multiplex PCR, while the TCRdb copy is restricted to in-frame clones and leaves out a portion. This sample has over 150,000 clones, with around 83% found just once. The sample consisted of peripheral blood. Every receptor here comes from a woman in her 70s who had recovered from COVID-19.

This rearrangement joins TRBV12-5 to TRBJ1-5; D gene ambiguous. Germline CDR1 is LGHNT and CDR2 is FRNRAP. CDR3 length: 14 residues. V was cut by 8 bases and J by 0 bases, with 11 bases left in between. The CDR3 region has the DNA TGTGCTAGTATGGCGGACTATAGCAATCAGCCCCAGCATTTT. Translating gives CASMADYSNQPQHF.

The V gene is TRBV11-2, the J gene TRBJ2-7, with D unresolved. Looked up from germline, CDR1 is SGHAT and CDR2 is FQNNGV. CDR3 length: 14 amino acids. V shed 1 base and J shed 0 bases, with 7 bases lying between them. CDR3 bases: TGTGCCAGCAGCTTAGTGCGGAGCTCCTACGAGCAGTACTTC. It translates to CASSLVRSSYEQYF.

The chain carries TRBV5-1 and TRBJ2-1; 7 bases are a match to TRBD2. CDR1 is SGHRS and CDR2 is YFSETQ in the germline V gene. After removal of 2 bases from V and 4 bases from J, the junction contained 12 bases not matched to a gene. The CDR3 totals 17 residues. The CDR3 protein is CASSLGARLAEYNEQFF. The CDR3 coding sequence is TGCGCCAGCAGCTTAGGGGCCCGGCTAGCGGAGTACAATGAGCAGTTCTTC.

In DNA form, the CDR3 reads TGTGCCAGCAGCACAGGTCCCTCTGGAAACACCATATATTTT. As protein: CASSTGPSGNTIYF. V gene TRBV6-5 combines with J gene TRBJ1-3, with D possibly matching TRBD1 (5 bases). Germline CDR1 and CDR2: MNHEY and SVGAGI. The V gene lost 6 bases and the J gene lost 0 bases, with 9 bases spanning the gap. This CDR3 spans 14 amino acids.

This clone showed up just once. V is TRBV18 and J is TRBJ1-1; D is undetermined. The CDR3 has 14 residues. V dropped 2 bases and J dropped 4 bases, with 11 bases sitting between them. Germline V lookup: CDR1 KGHSH, CDR2 LQKENI. CDR3 in DNA: TGTGCCAGCTCACCATCCTCGGGTCGCACTGAAGCTTTCTTT. Amino acids: CASSPSSGRTEAFF.

CDR3 loop: CSAERGTEAFF. The DNA of the CDR3 is TGCAGTGCCGAGAGGGGGACTGAAGCTTTCTTT. The chain uses TRBV20-1 and TRBJ1-1, with D maybe TRBD1 (6 bases). The length of the CDR3 is 11 residues. Trimming removed 6 bases at V and 5 bases at J, with 10 bases between. CDR1 is DFQATT, CDR2 SNEGSKA, per germline (reference sequence).

The V and J genes are TRBV27 and TRBJ1-2; a weak D match, TRBD1 (6 bases). This CDR3 spans 13 amino acids. The germline V and J ends were trimmed by 6 bases and 8 bases, with 16 bases remaining between them. Germline V gene sequence: CDR1 MNHEY, CDR2 SMNVEV (reference sequence). The CDR3 here is CASRITGTGGYTF. The CDR3 nucleotides are TGTGCCAGCAGGATAACAGGGACGGGGGGCTACACCTTC.

Ten or more counts support this clone. This rearrangement joins TRBV12-5 to TRBJ1-2; TRBD1 agrees at 9 bases. This CDR3 has 12 residues. CDR1 LGHNT and CDR2 FRNRAP come from the germline V gene. Unmatched junction bases numbered 4, after V lost 8 bases and J lost 6 bases. This CDR3 reads CASSTGGDGYTF. DNA of the CDR3: TGTGCTAGTTCTACAGGGGGCGATGGCTACACCTTC.

This chain links TRBV7-9 with TRBJ2-7, with D unclear. The germline CDR1 and CDR2 sequences are SEHNR and FQNEAQ (reference sequence). CDR3 length: 17 residues. V was clipped by 0 bases and J by 0 bases, with 15 bases between them. The CDR3 sequence is CASSLAQARISSYEQYF. The CDR3 bases are TGTGCCAGCAGCTTAGCGCAGGCAAGGATTAGCTCCTACGAGCAGTACTTC.

J is TRBJ2-5 and V is TRBV10-3, with TRBD2 matching over 7 bases. Trimming took 4 bases from V and 2 from J; bases not matched to a gene: 10. This CDR3 comprises 16 residues. Germline V gene lookup returns CDR1 ENHRY and CDR2 SYGVKD. CDR3 nucleotides: TGTGCCATCAGTGGGGGGGGAGAAGGCTCTCAAGAGACCCAGTACTTC. This codes for CAISGGGEGSQETQYF.

This clone was detected a few times. The V call is TRBV9, the J call TRBJ1-2; D ambiguous. This CDR3 spans 13 amino acids. The germline CDR1 and CDR2 sequences are SGDLS and YYNGEE. V lost 0 bases and J 0 bases, leaving 3 bases between the germline ends. CDR3 DNA sequence: TGTGCCAGCAGCGTAGGGCCTAACTATGGCTACACCTTC. This gives the protein CASSVGPNYGYTF.

The CDR3 loop is CASSRDRGRESYNSPLHF. CDR3 nucleotides: TGTGCCAGCAGCCGGGACAGGGGGCGGGAGTCCTATAATTCACCCCTCCACTTT. The chain uses TRBV4-2 and TRBJ1-6; TRBD1 matches at 12 bases. CDR1 is LGHNA, CDR2 YNFKEQ, per germline. V shed 4 bases, J shed 1 base, and the junction held 5 bases outside the gene matches. This CDR3 comprises 18 residues.

The chain recombines TRBV7-2 with TRBJ2-1; 10 bases are shared with TRBD1. V gave up 5 bases and J gave up 7 bases; unmatched junction bases: 8. Germline V gene lookup returns CDR1 SGHTA and CDR2 FQGNSA. The CDR3 runs to 15 residues. The chain's CDR3 is CASSATGTGANEQFF. In DNA, the CDR3 is TGTGCCAGCAGCGCAACCGGGACAGGGGCTAATGAGCAGTTCTTC.

A few counts support this clone. The chain recombines TRBV28 with TRBJ2-7, with D perhaps TRBD1 (6 bases). The germline V gene has CDR1 MDHEN and CDR2 SYDVKM. V lost 10 bases and J lost 2, with 12 bases in between. This CDR3 has 12 amino acids. CDR3 coding DNA: TGTGCCACGACTACAGGGACCTACGAGCAGTACTTC. It yields the protein CATTTGTYEQYF.

The V and J genes are TRBV5-4 and TRBJ1-4; possible D gene TRBD1, 5 bases. Germline V gene sequence: CDR1 SGHNT, CDR2 YYREEE (reference sequence). Trimming pared 10 bases from V and 8 bases from J, leaving 18 bases between. This CDR3 comprises 13 residues. The CDR3 loop is CAASRDWGEKLFF. The CDR3 coding sequence is TGTGCCGCCTCAAGGGATTGGGGCGAAAAACTGTTTTTT. The full variable domain, its missing parts supplied by reference TRBV5-4 and TRBJ1-4, is ETGVTQSPTHLIKTRGQQVTLRCSSQSGHNTVSWYQQALGQGPQFIFQYYREEENGRGNFPPRFSGLQFPNYSSELNVNALELDDSALYLCAASRDWGEKLFFGSGTQLSVL.

V is TRBV15 and J is TRBJ1-2; D might be TRBD1 (6 bases). CDR3 length: 12 residues. V lost 3 bases to trimming and J lost 8 bases, with 10 bases between them. Germline values: CDR1 LNHNV, CDR2 YYDKDF (reference sequence). CDR3 protein: CATSRGGRGYTF. CDR3 nucleotide sequence: TGTGCCACCAGCAGGGGGGGGCGGGGCTACACCTTC.

The rearrangement uses TRBV9 and TRBJ2-7, with TRBD2 matching 11 bases. This CDR3 region has 17 residues. Germline V gene data show CDR1 as SGDLS and CDR2 as YYNGEE. The V and J ends lost 4 bases and 5 bases, in that order; junction bases with no gene match: 14. CDR3 nucleotide sequence: TGTGCCAGCAGCACCCACTCGACACTAGCGGGAGTAGACGAGCAGTACTTC. Protein: CASSTHSTLAGVDEQYF. The variable domain in full, with the rest retrieved from reference TRBV9 and TRBJ2-7, is DSGVTQTPKHLITATGQRVTLRCSPRSGDLSVYWYQQSLDQGLQFLIQYYNGEERAKGNILERFSAQQFPDLHSELNLSSLELGDSALYFCASSTHSTLAGVDEQYFGPGTRLTVT.

The chain has TRBV5-1 and TRBJ2-2, with D tentatively TRBD1 (6 bases). V was cut by 6 bases and J by 4 bases, with 19 bases left in between. CDR1 is SGHRS, CDR2 YFSETQ, per germline. The CDR3 consists of 16 residues. The CDR3 DNA reads as TGCGCCAGCAACCCCCGTCAGGGGATTGGCACCGGGGAGCTGTTTTTT. Its translation is CASNPRQGIGTGELFF.

Only a few counts were recorded for this clone. The chain carries TRBV2 and TRBJ2-3, with 8 bases identical to TRBD1. Unmatched junction bases numbered 7, after V lost 11 bases and J lost 6 bases. Germline V lookup: CDR1 SNHLY, CDR2 FYNNEI. The CDR3 has 12 amino acids. The CDR3 DNA sequence: TGTGCCGGATCCGACAGGGGTGATACGCAGTATTTT. This codes for CAGSDRGDTQYF.

V and J are TRBV29-1 and TRBJ2-5; 7 nucleotides align to TRBD2. CDR1 is SQVTM, CDR2 ANQGSEA, per germline. The V segment lost 3 bases and the J segment 5 bases; nucleotides outside the gene matches: 9. The CDR3 has 14 amino acids. The CDR3 DNA is TGCAGCGTTGACCGGACTAGAGGGTTGGAGACCCAGTACTTC. This encodes CSVDRTRGLETQYF.

This clone was found a few times. The V gene is TRBV5-6, the J gene TRBJ1-1, with TRBD1 matching 7 bases. V dropped 3 bases and J dropped 4; count of bases not matched to a gene: 9. CDR3 length equals 15 residues. From germline, CDR1 is SGHDT and CDR2 YYEEEE. The CDR3 DNA reads TGTGCCAGCAGCTCGAGGGGGGCAGGGGGCACTGAAGCTTTCTTT. Translation gives CASSSRGAGGTEAFF.

This clone has only one observation. The rearrangement uses TRBV19 and TRBJ2-7; D gene ambiguous. Germline CDR1 and CDR2: LNHDA and SQIVND (reference sequence). Between the trimmed V and J ends, which lost 8 bases and 1 base, there was a span of 12 bases. The CDR3 is 13 residues long. CDR3 coding DNA: TGTGCCAGTTCGCAGGTCCCATCCTACGAGCAGTACTTC. It codes for CASSQVPSYEQYF. The variable domain in full, completed from reference TRBV19 and TRBJ2-7, reads DGGITQSPKYLFRKEGQNVTLSCEQNLNHDAMYWYRQDPGQGLRLIYYSQIVNDFQKGDIAEGYSVSREKKESFPLTVTSAQKNPTAFYLCASSQVPSYEQYFGPGTRLTVT.

The chain recombines TRBV20-1 with TRBJ2-1; 7 positions match TRBD2. The CDR3 covers 11 residues. CDR1 is DFQATT and CDR2 is SNEGSKA in the germline V gene (reference sequence). The V segment lost 5 bases and the J segment 15 bases; nucleotides outside the gene matches: 10. The CDR3 nucleotides read TGCAGTGCTCAGCGAGGCGGGAGCACGTTCTTC. It is translated as CSAQRGGSTFF.

This chain uses TRBV3-1 (or the pseudogene TRBV3-2) with TRBJ2-5, with a tentative D call TRBD2 (6 bases). With 0 bases removed from V and 7 bases from J, the gap between germline ends came to 15 bases. In germline, CDR1 is LGHDT, CDR2 YNNKEL (reference sequence). This CDR3 is 15 amino acids long. CDR3 in DNA: TGTGCCAGCAGCCAAGAGGGGGGTGCTAGCTTGACCCAGTACTTC. Translating it yields CASSQEGGASLTQYF.

The J gene is TRBJ2-7, the V gene TRBV6-6; TRBD2 matches 12 bases. The junction had 2 bases not matched to a gene; V was cut back by 2 bases and J by 0 bases. The germline V gene has CDR1 MNHNY and CDR2 SVGAGI (reference sequence). The CDR3 is made up of 16 amino acids. The DNA for the CDR3 is TGTGCCAGCAGTTACACACTAGCGGGAGGCTCCTACGAGCAGTACTTC. It encodes CASSYTLAGGSYEQYF.

CDR3 loop: CASSPLGGGGNEQFF. As DNA, the CDR3 is TGTGCCAGCAGCCCCCTGGGCGGGGGGGGGAATGAGCAGTTCTTC. The chain links TRBV6-5 to TRBJ2-1; 9 nucleotides align to TRBD2. Per germline, CDR1 MNHEY and CDR2 SVGAGI. The CDR3 contains 15 residues. With 6 bases clipped from V and 7 bases from J, the junction kept 10 bases outside the gene matches.

The rearrangement joins TRBV30 to TRBJ2-7, with D possibly matching TRBD2 (6 bases). V lost 3 bases and J lost 6, with 18 bases in between. The germline V gene has CDR1 GTSNPN and CDR2 SVGIG (reference sequence). CDR3 length: 14 amino acids. The CDR3 loop is CAWREGWATGEQYF. DNA for the CDR3: TGTGCCTGGAGGGAGGGGTGGGCGACGGGCGAGCAGTACTTC.

The genes are TRBV18 and TRBJ1-5; the D gene is possibly TRBD1 (6 bases). This CDR3 spans 15 amino acids. The V end lost 1 base, the J end lost 4 bases, and 11 bases lay between the germline ends. The germline CDR1 and CDR2 sequences are KGHSH and LQKENI. As DNA, the CDR3 is TGTGCCAGCTCACCACGGGGGCGAGCAAATCAGCCCCAGCATTTT. As protein: CASSPRGRANQPQHF.

The rearrangement uses TRBV5-1 and TRBJ2-7; 8 bases line up with TRBD1. The CDR3 is 15 amino acids. Per the germline V gene, CDR1 is SGHRS and CDR2 is YFSETQ. Germline trimming cut 4 bases from V and 4 bases from J; bases unmatched to any gene: 10. This CDR3 is CASSPRGTGGYEQYF. CDR3 DNA sequence: TGCGCCAGCAGCCCCCGGGGGACAGGTGGGTACGAGCAGTACTTC.

The chain carries TRBV19 and TRBJ1-5; D gene unclear. CDR3 length: 15 amino acids. Germline CDR1 reads LNHDA; CDR2 reads SQIVND (reference sequence). The V gene lost 11 bases and the J gene lost 5 bases, with 22 bases spanning the gap. This CDR3 is CASRRGRVLDQPQHF. The CDR3 nucleotides are TGTGCCTCTCGGCGGGGTAGGGTTTTGGATCAGCCCCAGCATTTT. The variable domain in full, completed from reference TRBV19 and TRBJ1-5, reads DGGITQSPKYLFRKEGQNVTLSCEQNLNHDAMYWYRQDPGQGLRLIYYSQIVNDFQKGDIAEGYSVSREKKESFPLTVTSAQKNPTAFYLCASRRGRVLDQPQHFGDGTRLSIL.

The chain uses TRBV5-1 and TRBJ1-2; D remains ambiguous. This CDR3 contains 14 residues. V was pared by 0 bases and J by 4 bases, with 10 bases between. Germline loops: CDR1 SGHRS, CDR2 YFSETQ. The CDR3, as DNA: TGCGCCAGCAGCTTGGGTGGAGACTTCTATGGCTACACCTTC. Amino acid sequence: CASSLGGDFYGYTF.

Sample share makes this clone medium-sized. This chain uses TRBV19 with TRBJ1-2; D is possibly TRBD1 (6 bases). The CDR3 is 13 amino acids. Trimming cost V 7 bases and J 4 bases, with 13 bases left between them. The V gene's germline CDR1 is LNHDA and CDR2 SQIVND (reference sequence). DNA of the CDR3: TGTGCCAGTAACCGGGGGGGCGCCTATGGCTACACCTTC. Translating it yields CASNRGGAYGYTF.